Below, 31 T cell receptor beta chains from the same sample are listed, as sequenced in a study of blood T cell repertoires in COVID-19. Using immunoSEQ multiplex PCR, the repertoire was profiled, and TCRdb retains in-frame clones only, with some absent. The table has 65,000 to 70,000 clones, 90% to 95% seen once. The sample comprised peripheral blood. The receptors come from a man between 65 and 79 years old with active COVID-19.

This chain uses TRBV20-1 with TRBJ2-5; a possible D gene is TRBD1 (7 bases). The V end was cut by 3 bases, the J end by 5 bases, with 25 bases between. The CDR3 extends over 17 amino acids. The V gene's germline CDR1 is DFQATT and CDR2 SNEGSKA (reference sequence). The CDR3 nucleotides are TGCAGTGCTAGTACCCCTTTATCAGGGGGGCTCGGGGAGACCCAGTACTTC. Protein: CSASTPLSGGLGETQYF.

This chain connects TRBV19 to TRBJ1-1; the D gene is possibly TRBD1 (5 bases). Germline values: CDR1 LNHDA, CDR2 SQIVND (reference sequence). The CDR3 runs to 15 residues. V shed 2 bases and J shed 7 bases, with 17 bases lying between them. CDR3 nucleotides: TGTGCCAGTAGTATAACGGGGGGAGATCGGAGTGAAGCTTTCTTT. Translating it yields CASSITGGDRSEAFF. Drawing the rest from reference TRBV19 and TRBJ1-1, the complete variable domain is DGGITQSPKYLFRKEGQNVTLSCEQNLNHDAMYWYRQDPGQGLRLIYYSQIVNDFQKGDIAEGYSVSREKKESFPLTVTSAQKNPTAFYLCASSITGGDRSEAFFGQGTRLTVV.

The chain is built from TRBV7-2 and TRBJ1-3; no clear D. V was shortened by 0 bases and J by 0 bases, with 6 bases between the two germline ends. Germline lookup yields CDR1 SGHTA and CDR2 FQGNSA. The CDR3 has 15 residues. The DNA of the CDR3 is TGTGCCAGCAGCTTAGCACAAAACTCTGGAAACACCATATATTTT. Translation gives CASSLAQNSGNTIYF.

Only one count was recorded for this clone. The chain recombines TRBV5-8 with TRBJ2-3; TRBD2 matches at 8 bases. CDR1 is SGHTS, CDR2 YDEGEE, per germline. CDR3 size: 16 residues. Trimming removed 0 bases from V and 5 bases from J; junction bases left unmatched: 8. The CDR3 sequence is CASSLVGSGGRDTQYF. CDR3 DNA: TGTGCCAGCAGCTTGGTTGGGAGCGGGGGTAGAGATACGCAGTATTTT.

The chain couples TRBV6-1 to TRBJ2-7; weak D call: TRBD1 (6 bases). V was pared by 7 bases and J by 1 base, with 11 bases between. This CDR3 spans 13 amino acids. Germline CDR1 MNHNS, CDR2 SASEGT. The CDR3 is CASKTGRSYEQYF. DNA for the CDR3: TGTGCCAGCAAAACAGGGAGATCCTACGAGCAGTACTTC.

This rearrangement joins TRBV5-5 to TRBJ1-2; 7 positions agree with TRBD1. This CDR3 is 12 amino acids long. The V and J ends lost 10 bases and 4 bases, in that order; junction bases with no gene match: 7. Per germline, CDR1 SGHKS and CDR2 YYEKEE (reference sequence). CDR3 region: CASTGTVYGYTF. The CDR3 DNA reads as TGTGCCTCCACCGGGACAGTCTATGGCTACACCTTC.

The chain combines TRBV5-8 with TRBJ2-5; D gene unclear. CDR1 is SGHTS, CDR2 YDEGEE, per germline. V was shortened by 4 bases and J by 3 bases, with 7 bases between the two germline ends. The CDR3 contains 12 residues. The CDR3 nucleotides read TGTGCCAGCAGCGTAATTGAAGAGACCCAGTACTTC. It is translated as CASSVIEETQYF.

The chain links TRBV21-1 to TRBJ1-5; the D call of TRBD1 is as the table states it, not checked on the DNA. TRBV21-1 is annotated as a pseudogene. The CDR3 has 16 amino acids. CDR3 nucleotide sequence: TGTGCCAGCAGCACGACTAAAGACAGGGAGAATCAGCCCCAGCATTTT. Protein product: CASSTTKDRENQPQHF.

The chain recombines TRBV2 with TRBJ1-5; D gene ambiguous. Germline lookup yields CDR1 SNHLY and CDR2 FYNNEI. With 5 bases removed from V and 0 bases from J, the gap between germline ends came to 8 bases. The CDR3 length is 14 residues. The CDR3, as DNA: TGTGCCAGCAGTCGAACAATTAGCAATCAGCCCCAGCATTTT. Translating gives CASSRTISNQPQHF.

This chain connects TRBV7-6 to TRBJ2-5; the D gene is possibly TRBD2 (5 bases). Germline loops: CDR1 SGHVS, CDR2 FNYEAQ. The V end lost 2 bases, the J end lost 4 bases, and 14 bases lay between the germline ends. The CDR3 has 15 residues. The CDR3 sequence: CASSLLGGRGETQYF. As DNA, the CDR3 is TGTGCCAGCAGCTTACTGGGTGGACGGGGAGAGACCCAGTACTTC.

The V call is TRBV4-3, the J call TRBJ1-2; tentative D call: TRBD1 (6 bases). V lost 0 bases and J 3 bases, leaving 14 bases between the germline ends. Germline V gene sequence: CDR1 LGHNA, CDR2 YSLEER. This CDR3 contains 16 residues. The CDR3 is CASSQDRSRTDYGYTF. The CDR3 region has the DNA TGCGCCAGCAGCCAAGATCGTTCGAGGACAGACTATGGCTACACCTTC.

This chain connects TRBV4-2 to TRBJ2-3; 11 bases align to TRBD2. V was clipped by 4 bases and J by 0 bases; unmatched bases: 9. The CDR3 length is 18 residues. Germline CDR1 LGHNA, CDR2 YNFKEQ. CDR3 sequence (DNA): TGTGCCAGCAGCCCGACTCGCGCTAGCGGGGGGAGCACAGATACGCAGTATTTT. This translates into CASSPTRASGGSTDTQYF.

The gene calls are TRBV6-5 and TRBJ2-7, with D perhaps matching TRBD1 (6 bases). There are 14 residues in the CDR3. V gave up 5 bases and J gave up 9 bases, with 20 bases separating them. The germline gives CDR1 MNHEY, CDR2 SVGAGI. CDR3 in DNA: TGTGCCAGCAGTACCGGGACATTTAGATTTTGGCAGTACTTC. Its translation: CASSTGTFRFWQYF.

The gene calls are TRBV3-1 (or the pseudogene TRBV3-2) and TRBJ2-3, with 15 bases identical to TRBD2. There are 21 residues in the CDR3. Trimming removed 1 base from V and 0 bases from J; junction bases left unmatched: 11. Germline V gives CDR1 LGHDT, CDR2 YNNKEL (reference sequence). As DNA, the CDR3 is TGTGCCAGCAGCCAAGCATGGTTGGGACTAGCGGGGGGACTGAGCACAGATACGCAGTATTTT. Protein product: CASSQAWLGLAGGLSTDTQYF.

The chain carries TRBV19 and TRBJ2-5; the match to TRBD1 covers 8 bases. This CDR3 spans 15 amino acids. V trimming: 6 bases; J trimming: 5 bases; junction bases outside the gene matches: 11. The germline CDR1 and CDR2 sequences are LNHDA and SQIVND (reference sequence). CDR3 loop: CASSDPQGARETQYF. The CDR3 DNA sequence: TGTGCCAGTAGCGACCCCCAGGGGGCGCGTGAGACCCAGTACTTC.

This chain links TRBV4-3 with TRBJ2-7; D ambiguous. Trimming pared 0 bases from V and 8 bases from J, leaving 8 bases between. Germline V gene data show CDR1 as LGHNA and CDR2 as YSLEER. The CDR3 spans 12 residues. The CDR3, as DNA: TGCGCCAGCAGCCAAGATAAGAGGAAGCAGTACTTC. This codes for CASSQDKRKQYF.

J is TRBJ2-1 and V is TRBV2; possibly TRBD1 for D (5 bases). Trimming left V 6 bases short and J 0 bases short, with 15 bases between. Germline lookup yields CDR1 SNHLY and CDR2 FYNNEI. This CDR3 has 16 amino acids. Here the CDR3 DNA reads TGTGCCAGCAGGGAAACAGGATACAGCTCCTACAATGAGCAGTTCTTC. As protein: CASRETGYSSYNEQFF.

This chain uses TRBV18 with TRBJ2-1; 7 bases align to TRBD2. V lost 0 bases and J lost 0; bases outside the gene matches: 14. Germline V gene data show CDR1 as KGHSH and CDR2 as LQKENI. CDR3 length: 20 residues. The CDR3 is CASSPPMGGIEKSSYNEQFF. The DNA for the CDR3 is TGTGCCAGCTCACCACCGATGGGGGGGATAGAAAAGAGCTCCTACAATGAGCAGTTCTTC.

This sequence joins TRBV5-8 and TRBJ2-1, with 13 bases fitting TRBD2. Looked up from germline, CDR1 is SGHTS and CDR2 is YDEGEE. This CDR3 is 17 amino acids long. Trimming at V came to 2 bases and at J to 6 bases, leaving 8 bases not matched to a gene. Here the CDR3 DNA reads TGTGCCAGCAGCTTAGCCATGACTAGCGGGGGGCGCAATGAGCAGTTCTTC. It codes for CASSLAMTSGGRNEQFF.

The count of this clone is one. The rearrangement uses TRBV6-5 and TRBJ2-3; the D is unclear. V lost 8 bases, J lost 0 bases, and 15 bases lay in between. CDR1 is MNHEY and CDR2 is SVGAGI in the germline V gene. The CDR3 sequence is 15 residues long. The CDR3 DNA reads as TGTGCCAGCCAACCGACGGAGACTAGCACAGATACGCAGTATTTT. As protein: CASQPTETSTDTQYF.

The chain joins TRBV6-5 to TRBJ2-3; 12 bases match TRBD2. Germline values: CDR1 MNHEY, CDR2 SVGAGI. V lost 9 bases to trimming and J lost 0 bases; unmatched junction nucleotides: 4. This CDR3 region has 15 residues. This chain's CDR3 is CASASGGVSTDTQYF. The CDR3 bases are TGTGCCAGTGCTAGCGGGGGGGTTAGCACAGATACGCAGTATTTT.

J is TRBJ1-4 and V is TRBV19; D is possibly TRBD1 (5 bases). Per germline, CDR1 LNHDA and CDR2 SQIVND (reference sequence). Trimming removed 1 base at V and 4 bases at J, with 10 bases between. The CDR3 runs 15 residues. The CDR3 region is CASSIGGSINEKLFF. The DNA for the CDR3 is TGTGCCAGTAGTATAGGGGGCAGCATTAATGAAAAACTGTTTTTT.

The chain recombines TRBV10-3 with TRBJ2-1; tentatively, D is TRBD1 (6 bases). CDR1 ENHRY and CDR2 SYGVKD come from the germline V gene. CDR3 length: 11 residues. V lost 6 bases and J 7 bases, leaving 7 bases between the germline ends. The CDR3 DNA sequence: TGTGCCATCAGCCAGGGGAATGAGCAGTTCTTC. This translates into CAISQGNEQFF.

The chain joins TRBV5-6 to TRBJ2-6; 9 bases fit TRBD1. The CDR3 loop spans 19 amino acids. The germline gives CDR1 SGHDT, CDR2 YYEEEE. V trimming: 2 bases; J trimming: 2 bases; junction bases outside the gene matches: 11. The DNA of the CDR3 is TGTGCCAGCAGCTTTACTCCGGGACAGGGAGGGACTGGGGCCAACGTCCTGACTTTC. Protein sequence: CASSFTPGQGGTGANVLTF.

The V call is TRBV11-2, the J call TRBJ2-7; 8 bases match TRBD1. Germline V gene sequence: CDR1 SGHAT, CDR2 FQNNGV. The ends lost 5 bases at V and 0 bases at J; junction bases unmatched: 6. This CDR3 is built from 15 residues. CDR3 sequence (DNA): TGTGCCAGCAGCGCCCGGGACAGGAACTCCTACGAGCAGTACTTC. Translated, it gives CASSARDRNSYEQYF. Filled out from reference TRBV11-2 and TRBJ2-7, the complete variable domain reads EAGVAQSPRYKIIEKRQSVAFWCNPISGHATLYWYQQILGQGPKLLIQFQNNGVVDDSQLPKDRFSAERLKGVDSTLKIQPAKLEDSAVYLCASSARDRNSYEQYFGPGTRLTVT.

With regard to this clone: Other DNA sequences within the sample encode an identical CDR3. The rearrangement uses TRBV5-1 and TRBJ2-3; a weak D match, TRBD2 (6 bases). Germline V gives CDR1 SGHRS, CDR2 YFSETQ. The CDR3 is made up of 15 amino acids. Trimming shortened V by 0 bases and J by 2 bases, and 10 bases separated the two germline ends. CDR3 protein: CASSLDGGVTDTQYF. The DNA for the CDR3 is TGCGCCAGCAGCTTGGACGGGGGAGTCACAGATACGCAGTATTTT.

The chain is built from TRBV18 and TRBJ2-3, with 7 bases matching TRBD1. Per the germline V gene, CDR1 is KGHSH and CDR2 is LQKENI. The CDR3 loop spans 14 amino acids. V lost 3 bases to trimming and J lost 4 bases; unmatched junction nucleotides: 4. The CDR3 nucleotides are TGTGCCAGCTCACCGACGACAGGGTCAGATACGCAGTATTTT. Residues: CASSPTTGSDTQYF.

The chain links TRBV9 to TRBJ1-2, with 9 bases fitting TRBD1. The V segment lost 3 bases and the J segment 8 bases; nucleotides outside the gene matches: 11. The CDR3 totals 15 residues. Germline lookup yields CDR1 SGDLS and CDR2 YYNGEE. The CDR3 DNA reads TGTGCCAGCAGCGCCACAGGGGGCGCTTTGGTAGGCTACACCTTC. Translating gives CASSATGGALVGYTF. Based on the CDR3 plus reference TRBV9 and TRBJ1-2, the full variable domain is DSGVTQTPKHLITATGQRVTLRCSPRSGDLSVYWYQQSLDQGLQFLIQYYNGEERAKGNILERFSAQQFPDLHSELNLSSLELGDSALYFCASSATGGALVGYTFGSGTRLTVV.

The chain recombines TRBV6-2 or TRBV6-3 with TRBJ1-1; D is possibly TRBD1 (5 bases). The CDR3 loop spans 14 amino acids. CDR1 is MNHEY, CDR2 SVGEGT, per germline. V lost 3 bases and J 5 bases, leaving 13 bases between the germline ends. This CDR3 is CASSYGQGGTEAFF. CDR3 in DNA: TGTGCCAGCAGTTATGGGCAGGGAGGTACTGAAGCTTTCTTT.

V is TRBV10-2 and J is TRBJ2-2; the match to TRBD1 covers 10 bases. Looked up from germline, CDR1 is WSHSY and CDR2 is SAAADI. This CDR3 has 17 residues. J was trimmed by 7 bases and V by 6 bases; bases with no gene match: 14. This chain's CDR3 is CASRVPGQGEWGGELFF. The DNA for the CDR3 is TGCGCCAGCAGGGTTCCCGGACAGGGGGAATGGGGCGGGGAGCTGTTTTTT.

This clone has only one observation. The chain combines TRBV18 with TRBJ1-2; D is possibly TRBD1 (6 bases). The germline CDR1 and CDR2 sequences are KGHSH and LQKENI. The CDR3 has 13 amino acids. V was clipped by 2 bases and J by 5 bases, with 9 bases between them. The CDR3 protein is CASSPDRLYGYTF. DNA of the CDR3: TGTGCCAGCTCACCAGACAGGTTGTATGGCTACACCTTC.